This T cell receptor beta chain stems from a study of shared clonotypes between healthy human individuals. Study-wide background: Three plates each covered CD4 naive and memory; CD8 naive two, CD8 memory one.

Whole-study results and caveats: Clonotypes that were shared across several donors made up 4.5% to 5% of naive CD4 clonotypes.

The donors, healthy adults who were HIV-negative, had experienced no recent acute infections or vaccinations. Splitting of each subset's genomic DNA was done evenly across several immunoSEQ plates. Data came from immunoSEQ multiplex PCR; TCRdb stores just in-frame clones and leaves some out. The sample contains around 1.6 million clones, under 99% of which appear only once. Regarding this clone: Antigen unknown.

The CDR3 consists of 13 residues. Germline V gene sequence: CDR1 ENHRY, CDR2 SYGVKD. Trimming shortened V by 0 bases and J by 5 bases, and 8 bases separated the two germline ends. The sequenced material came from naive CD4+ T cells sorted from blood. Subset: CD45RA+ positively selected. This sequence originates from a man aged 25 to 40 in good health. V usage is TRBV10-3 and J usage is TRBJ2-7, with D possibly TRBD2 on 6 matching bases. The DNA for the CDR3 is TGTGCCATCAGTGAGTCGGGGGGAGACGAGCAGTACTTC. Amino acid sequence: CAISESGGDEQYF.